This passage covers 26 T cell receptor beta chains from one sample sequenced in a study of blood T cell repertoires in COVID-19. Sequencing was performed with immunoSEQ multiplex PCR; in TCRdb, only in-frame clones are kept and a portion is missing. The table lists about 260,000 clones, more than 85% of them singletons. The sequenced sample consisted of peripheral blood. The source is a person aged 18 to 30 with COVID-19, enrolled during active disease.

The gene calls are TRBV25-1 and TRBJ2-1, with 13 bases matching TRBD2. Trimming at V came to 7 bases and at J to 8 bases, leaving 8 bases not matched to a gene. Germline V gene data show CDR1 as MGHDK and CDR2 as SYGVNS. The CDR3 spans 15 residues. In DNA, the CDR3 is TGTGCCAGCACCACCGGGACTAGCGGGACCTATGAGCAGTTCTTC. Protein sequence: CASTTGTSGTYEQFF. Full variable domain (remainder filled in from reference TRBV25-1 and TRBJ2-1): EADIYQTPRYLVIGTGKKITLECSQTMGHDKMYWYQQDPGMELHLIHYSYGVNSTEKGDLSSESTVSRIRTEHFPLTLESARPSHTSQYLCASTTGTSGTYEQFFGPGTRLTVL.

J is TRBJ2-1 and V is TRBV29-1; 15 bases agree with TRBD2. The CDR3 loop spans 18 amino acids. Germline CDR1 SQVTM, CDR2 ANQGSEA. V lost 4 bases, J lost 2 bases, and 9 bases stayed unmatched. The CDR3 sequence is CSVVKGLAGGNTYNEQFF. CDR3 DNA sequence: TGCAGCGTTGTTAAGGGACTAGCGGGAGGCAATACCTACAATGAGCAGTTCTTC.

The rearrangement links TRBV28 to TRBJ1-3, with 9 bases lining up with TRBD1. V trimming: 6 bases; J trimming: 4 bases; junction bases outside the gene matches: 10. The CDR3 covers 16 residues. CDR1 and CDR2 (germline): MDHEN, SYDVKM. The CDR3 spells CASSRQGVPDGNTIYF. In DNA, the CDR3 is TGTGCCAGCAGCCGACAGGGGGTACCCGACGGAAACACCATATATTTT.

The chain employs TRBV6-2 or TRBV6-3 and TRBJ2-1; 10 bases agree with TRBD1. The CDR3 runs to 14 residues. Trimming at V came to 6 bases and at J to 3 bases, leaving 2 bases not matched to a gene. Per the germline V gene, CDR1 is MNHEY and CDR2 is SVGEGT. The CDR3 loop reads CASSRDRGYNEQFF. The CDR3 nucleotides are TGTGCCAGCAGCCGGGACAGGGGCTACAATGAGCAGTTCTTC.

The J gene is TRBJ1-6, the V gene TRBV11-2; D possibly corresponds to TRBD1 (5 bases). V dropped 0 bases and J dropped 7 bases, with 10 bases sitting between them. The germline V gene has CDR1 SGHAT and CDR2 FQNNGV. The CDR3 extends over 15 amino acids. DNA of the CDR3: TGTGCCAGCAGCTTAGATATTCAGGGAAATTCACCCCTCCACTTT. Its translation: CASSLDIQGNSPLHF.

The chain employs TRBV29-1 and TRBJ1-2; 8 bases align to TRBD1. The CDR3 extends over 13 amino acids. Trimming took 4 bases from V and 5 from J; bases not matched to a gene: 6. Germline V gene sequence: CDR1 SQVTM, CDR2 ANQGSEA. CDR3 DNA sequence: TGCAGCGTTGGGACAGGGTTAGGGTATGGCTACACCTTC. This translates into CSVGTGLGYGYTF.

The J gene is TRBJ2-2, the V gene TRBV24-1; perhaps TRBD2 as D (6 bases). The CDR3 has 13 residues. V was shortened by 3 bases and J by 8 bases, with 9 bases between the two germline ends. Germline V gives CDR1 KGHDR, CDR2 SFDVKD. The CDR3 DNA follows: TGTGCCACCAGTGATGGGGGGATTGGGGAGCTGTTTTTT. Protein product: CATSDGGIGELFF.

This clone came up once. The CDR3 nucleotides are TGTGCCAGCAGCGACCAATTGACAGACGGGGAGCTGTTTTTT. This codes for CASSDQLTDGELFF. The chain combines TRBV11-2 with TRBJ2-2; perhaps TRBD1 as D (5 bases). Trimming left V 5 bases short and J 7 bases short, with 14 bases between. Germline loops: CDR1 SGHAT, CDR2 FQNNGV. This CDR3 has 14 amino acids. Supplemented by reference TRBV11-2 and TRBJ2-2, the full variable domain reads EAGVAQSPRYKIIEKRQSVAFWCNPISGHATLYWYQQILGQGPKLLIQFQNNGVVDDSQLPKDRFSAERLKGVDSTLKIQPAKLEDSAVYLCASSDQLTDGELFFGEGSRLTVL.

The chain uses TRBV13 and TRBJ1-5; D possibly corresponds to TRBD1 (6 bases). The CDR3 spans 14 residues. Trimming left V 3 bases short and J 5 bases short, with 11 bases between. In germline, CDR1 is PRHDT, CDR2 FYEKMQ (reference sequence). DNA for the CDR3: TGTGCCAGCAGCTTTTGGGGGGGGCATCAGCCCCAGCATTTT. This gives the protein CASSFWGGHQPQHF.

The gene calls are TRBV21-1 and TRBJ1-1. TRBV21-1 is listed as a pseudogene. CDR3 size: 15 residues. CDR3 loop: CATHRRRRANTEAFF. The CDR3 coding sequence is TGTGCCACCCATCGGAGGAGGAGGGCGAACACTGAAGCTTTCTTT.

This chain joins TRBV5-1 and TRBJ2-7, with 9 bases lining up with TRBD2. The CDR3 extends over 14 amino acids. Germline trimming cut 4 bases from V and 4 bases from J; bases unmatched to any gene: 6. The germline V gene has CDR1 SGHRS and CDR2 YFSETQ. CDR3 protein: CASSATSGPYEQYF. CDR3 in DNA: TGCGCCAGCAGCGCGACTAGCGGCCCATACGAGCAGTACTTC.

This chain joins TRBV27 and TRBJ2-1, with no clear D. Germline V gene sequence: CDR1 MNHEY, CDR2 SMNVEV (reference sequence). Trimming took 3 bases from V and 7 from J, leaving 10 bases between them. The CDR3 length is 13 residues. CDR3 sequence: CASSFRSSNEQFF. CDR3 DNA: TGTGCCAGCAGTTTCCGGAGCAGTAATGAGCAGTTCTTC.

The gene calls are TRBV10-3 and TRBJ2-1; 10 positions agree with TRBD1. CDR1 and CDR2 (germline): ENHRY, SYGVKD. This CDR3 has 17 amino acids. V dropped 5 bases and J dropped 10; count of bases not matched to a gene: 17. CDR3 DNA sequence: TGTGCCATCAGTTATGGACAGGGGGACAGTGCCCACAGGGAGCAGTTCTTC. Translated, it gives CAISYGQGDSAHREQFF.

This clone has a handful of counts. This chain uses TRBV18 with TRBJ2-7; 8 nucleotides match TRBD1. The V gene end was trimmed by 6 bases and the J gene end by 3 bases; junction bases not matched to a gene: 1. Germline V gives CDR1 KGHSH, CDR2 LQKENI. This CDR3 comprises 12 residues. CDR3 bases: TGTGCCAGCTCCGGACAGGGCTACGAGCAGTACTTC. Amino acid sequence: CASSGQGYEQYF. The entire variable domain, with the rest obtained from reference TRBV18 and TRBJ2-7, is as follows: NAGVMQNPRHLVRRRGQEARLRCSPMKGHSHVYWYRQLPEEGLKFMVYLQKENIIDESGMPKERFSAEFPKEGPSILRIQQVVRGDSAAYFCASSGQGYEQYFGPGTRLTVT.

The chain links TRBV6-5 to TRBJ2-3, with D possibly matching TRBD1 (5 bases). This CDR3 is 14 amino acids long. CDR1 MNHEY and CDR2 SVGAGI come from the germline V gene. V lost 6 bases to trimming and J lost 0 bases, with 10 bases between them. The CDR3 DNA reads TGTGCCAGCAGGCCGACAGCTAGCACAGATACGCAGTATTTT. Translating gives CASRPTASTDTQYF.

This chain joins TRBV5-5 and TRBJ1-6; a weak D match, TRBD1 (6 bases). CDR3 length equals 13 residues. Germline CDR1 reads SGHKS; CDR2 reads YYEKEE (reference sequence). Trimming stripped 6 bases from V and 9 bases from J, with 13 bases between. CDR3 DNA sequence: TGTGCCAGCAACAGGGAAGGAGGTTCACCCCTCCACTTT. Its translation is CASNREGGSPLHF.

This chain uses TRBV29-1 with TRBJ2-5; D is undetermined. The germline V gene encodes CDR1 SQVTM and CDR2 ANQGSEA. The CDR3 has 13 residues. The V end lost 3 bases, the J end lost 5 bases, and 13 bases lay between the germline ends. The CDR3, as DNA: TGCAGCGTTGATTGGGCAGGTCGGGAGACCCAGTACTTC. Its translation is CSVDWAGRETQYF.

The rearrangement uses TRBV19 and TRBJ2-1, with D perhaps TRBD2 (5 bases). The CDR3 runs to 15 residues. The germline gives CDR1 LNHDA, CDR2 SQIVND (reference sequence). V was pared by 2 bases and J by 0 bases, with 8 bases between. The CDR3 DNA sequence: TGTGCCAGTAGTATAATCGGGAACTCCTACAATGAGCAGTTCTTC. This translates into CASSIIGNSYNEQFF.

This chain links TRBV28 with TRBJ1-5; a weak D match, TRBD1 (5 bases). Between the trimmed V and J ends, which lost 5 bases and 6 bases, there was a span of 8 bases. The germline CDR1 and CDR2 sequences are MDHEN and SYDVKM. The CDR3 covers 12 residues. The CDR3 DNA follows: TGTGCCAGCAGTCTAGGGGTTCAGCCCCAGCATTTT. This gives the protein CASSLGVQPQHF. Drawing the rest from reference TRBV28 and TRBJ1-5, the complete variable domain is DVKVTQSSRYLVKRTGEKVFLECVQDMDHENMFWYRQDPGLGLRLIYFSYDVKMKEKGDIPEGYSVSREKKERFSLILESASTNQTSMYLCASSLGVQPQHFGDGTRLSIL.

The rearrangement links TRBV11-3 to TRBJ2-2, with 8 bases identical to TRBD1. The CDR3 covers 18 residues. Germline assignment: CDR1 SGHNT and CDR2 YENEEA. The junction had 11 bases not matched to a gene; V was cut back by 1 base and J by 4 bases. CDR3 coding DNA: TGTGCCAGCAGCTTAGGATATTTTCGACAGGGGTCCACCGGGGAGCTGTTTTTT. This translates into CASSLGYFRQGSTGELFF.

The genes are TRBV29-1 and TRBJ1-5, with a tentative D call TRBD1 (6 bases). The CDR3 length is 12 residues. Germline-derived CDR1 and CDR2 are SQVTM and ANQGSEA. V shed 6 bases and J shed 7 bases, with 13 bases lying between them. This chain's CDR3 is CSVGGGGQPQHF. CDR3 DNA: TGCAGCGTGGGGGGGGGCGGACAGCCCCAGCATTTT.

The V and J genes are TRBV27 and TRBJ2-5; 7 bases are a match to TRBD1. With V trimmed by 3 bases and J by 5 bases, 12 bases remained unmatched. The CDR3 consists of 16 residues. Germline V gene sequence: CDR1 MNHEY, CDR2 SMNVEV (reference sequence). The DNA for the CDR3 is TGTGCCAGCAGTTTTCCACTGACAGGGCCCCGGGAGACCCAGTACTTC. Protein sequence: CASSFPLTGPRETQYF.

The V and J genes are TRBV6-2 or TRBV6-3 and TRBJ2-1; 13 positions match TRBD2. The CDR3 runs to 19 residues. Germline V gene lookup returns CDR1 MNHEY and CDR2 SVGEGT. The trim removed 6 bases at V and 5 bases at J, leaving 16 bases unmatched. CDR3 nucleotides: TGTGCCAGCAGCCATCGACCCTTACTAGCGGGAGGGCCCCACAATGAGCAGTTCTTC. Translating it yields CASSHRPLLAGGPHNEQFF.

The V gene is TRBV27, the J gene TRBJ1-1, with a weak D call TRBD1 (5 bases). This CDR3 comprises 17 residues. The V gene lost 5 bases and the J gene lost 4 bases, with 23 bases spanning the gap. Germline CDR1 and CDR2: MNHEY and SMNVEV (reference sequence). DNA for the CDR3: TGTGCCAGCAGTCCTATCACCCGGAAGGGGTTCGGCACTGAAGCTTTCTTT. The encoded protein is CASSPITRKGFGTEAFF.

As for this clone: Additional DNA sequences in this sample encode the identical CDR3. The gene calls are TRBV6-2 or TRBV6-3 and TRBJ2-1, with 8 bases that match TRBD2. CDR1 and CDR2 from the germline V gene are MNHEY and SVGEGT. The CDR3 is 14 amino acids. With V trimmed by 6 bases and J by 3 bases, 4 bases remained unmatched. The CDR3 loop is CASSRLAGYNEQFF. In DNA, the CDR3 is TGTGCCAGCAGCCGGCTAGCGGGCTACAATGAGCAGTTCTTC.

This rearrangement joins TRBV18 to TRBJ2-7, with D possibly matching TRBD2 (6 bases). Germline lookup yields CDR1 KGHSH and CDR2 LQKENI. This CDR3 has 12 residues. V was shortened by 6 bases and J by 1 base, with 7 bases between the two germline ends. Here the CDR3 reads CASSAGSYEQYF. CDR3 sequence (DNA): TGTGCCAGCTCCGCGGGATCCTACGAGCAGTACTTC.